This T cell receptor beta chain stems from a study of low-dose radiotherapy and immunotherapy resistance in tumors. Primers used for first-strand cDNA, a TRAV- and TRBV-specific set, covered both alpha and beta chains. TCR amplification used 20 to 25 PCR cycles, a constant-region primer and a V-primer adapter. Each CDR3 protein gets one entry after TCRdb re-called the reads with MiXCR. The sample includes 13,000 to 15,000 distinct CDR3 sequences, more than 60% seen only once; the top ten take 4% to 5.5%. Germline-derived CDR1 and CDR2 are SGHRS and YFSETQ. The V end lost 1 base, the J end lost 9 bases, and 11 bases lay between the germline ends. This CDR3 region has 13 residues.

The receptor was derived from a human donor with advanced metastatic prostate, ovarian, gallbladder or colorectal cancer (not recorded which). This table probably holds off-target reads from a library built for another chain. The rearrangement links TRBV5-1 to TRBJ2-1; the D gene is possibly TRBD2 (6 bases). The CDR3 loop is CASSLFTEGEQFF. The CDR3 DNA sequence: TGCGCCAGCAGCTTGTTCACGGAGGGTGAGCAGTTCTTC.